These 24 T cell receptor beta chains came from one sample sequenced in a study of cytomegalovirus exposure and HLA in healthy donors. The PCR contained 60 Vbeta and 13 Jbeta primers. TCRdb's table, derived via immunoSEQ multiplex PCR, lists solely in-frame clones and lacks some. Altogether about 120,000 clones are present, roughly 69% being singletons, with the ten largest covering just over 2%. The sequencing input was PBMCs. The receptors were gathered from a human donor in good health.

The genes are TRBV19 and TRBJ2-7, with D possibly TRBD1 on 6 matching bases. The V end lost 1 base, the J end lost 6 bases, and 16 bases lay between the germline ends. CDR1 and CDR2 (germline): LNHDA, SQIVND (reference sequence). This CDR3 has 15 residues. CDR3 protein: CASSIVGTTLTEQYF. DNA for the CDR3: TGTGCCAGTAGTATAGTCGGGACAACTCTGACCGAGCAGTACTTC.

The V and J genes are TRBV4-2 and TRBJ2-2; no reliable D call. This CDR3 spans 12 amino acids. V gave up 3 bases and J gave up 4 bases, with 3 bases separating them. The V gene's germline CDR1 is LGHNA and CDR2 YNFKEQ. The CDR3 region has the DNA TGTGCCAGCAGCCACCTCACCGGGGAGCTGTTTTTT. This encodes CASSHLTGELFF.

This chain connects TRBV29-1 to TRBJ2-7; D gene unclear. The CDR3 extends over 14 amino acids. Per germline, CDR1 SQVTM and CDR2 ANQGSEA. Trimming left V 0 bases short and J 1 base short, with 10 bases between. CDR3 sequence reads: CSVEDQTSSYEQYF. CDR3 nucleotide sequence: TGCAGCGTTGAAGATCAGACATCGTCCTACGAGCAGTACTTC.

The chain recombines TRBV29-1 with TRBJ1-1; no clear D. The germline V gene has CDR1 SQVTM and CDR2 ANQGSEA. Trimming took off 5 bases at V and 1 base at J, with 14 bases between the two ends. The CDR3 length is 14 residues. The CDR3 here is CSVWSRNWNTEAFF. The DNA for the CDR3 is TGCAGCGTTTGGTCTAGGAATTGGAACACTGAAGCTTTCTTT.

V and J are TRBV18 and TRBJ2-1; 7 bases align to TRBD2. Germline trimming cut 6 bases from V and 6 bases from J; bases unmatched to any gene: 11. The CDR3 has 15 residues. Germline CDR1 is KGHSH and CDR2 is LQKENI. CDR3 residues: CASSAREASGNEQFF. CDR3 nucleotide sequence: TGTGCCAGCTCCGCCCGAGAGGCTAGCGGCAATGAGCAGTTCTTC.

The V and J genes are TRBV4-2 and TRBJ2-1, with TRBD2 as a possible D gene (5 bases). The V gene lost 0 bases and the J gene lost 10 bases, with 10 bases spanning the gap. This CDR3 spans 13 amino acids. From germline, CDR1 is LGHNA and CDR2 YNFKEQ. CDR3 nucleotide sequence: TGTGCCAGCAGCCAAGATACCGAGGGAGAGCAGTTCTTC. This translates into CASSQDTEGEQFF.

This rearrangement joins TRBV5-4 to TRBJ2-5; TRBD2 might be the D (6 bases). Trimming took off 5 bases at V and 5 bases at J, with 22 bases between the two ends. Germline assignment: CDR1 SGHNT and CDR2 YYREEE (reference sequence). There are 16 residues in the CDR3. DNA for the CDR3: TGTGCCAGCAGACACCTCGATACGGGGGAGAGGGAGACCCAGTACTTC. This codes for CASRHLDTGERETQYF.

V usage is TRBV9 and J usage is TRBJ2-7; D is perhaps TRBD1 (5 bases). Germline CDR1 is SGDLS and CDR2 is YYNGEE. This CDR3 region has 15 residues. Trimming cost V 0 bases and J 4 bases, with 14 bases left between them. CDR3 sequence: CASSVGQGPSYEQYF. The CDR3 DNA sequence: TGTGCCAGCAGCGTAGGTCAGGGTCCGTCGTACGAGCAGTACTTC.

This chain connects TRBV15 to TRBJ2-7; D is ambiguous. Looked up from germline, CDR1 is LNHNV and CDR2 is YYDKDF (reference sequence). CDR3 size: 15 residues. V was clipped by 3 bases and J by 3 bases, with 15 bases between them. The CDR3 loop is CATSSRSSSLYEQYF. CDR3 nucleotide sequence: TGTGCCACCAGCAGTCGGTCCTCTTCTCTCTACGAGCAGTACTTC.

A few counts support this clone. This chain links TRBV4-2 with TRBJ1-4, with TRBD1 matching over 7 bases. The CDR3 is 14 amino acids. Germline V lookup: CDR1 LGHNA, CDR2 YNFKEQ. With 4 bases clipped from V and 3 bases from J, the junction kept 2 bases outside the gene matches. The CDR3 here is CASSPGQSNEKLFF. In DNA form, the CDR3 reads TGTGCCAGCAGCCCGGGACAGTCTAATGAAAAACTGTTTTTT.

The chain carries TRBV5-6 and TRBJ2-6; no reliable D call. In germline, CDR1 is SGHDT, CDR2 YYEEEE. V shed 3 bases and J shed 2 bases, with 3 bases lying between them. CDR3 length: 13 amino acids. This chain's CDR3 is CASSSTGANVLTF. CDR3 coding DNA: TGTGCCAGCAGCTCTACTGGGGCCAACGTCCTGACTTTC.

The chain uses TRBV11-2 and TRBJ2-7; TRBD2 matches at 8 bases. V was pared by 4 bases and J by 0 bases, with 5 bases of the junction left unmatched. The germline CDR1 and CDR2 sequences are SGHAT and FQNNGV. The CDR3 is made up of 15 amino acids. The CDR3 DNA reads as TGTGCCAGCAGCTCAGTCACTAGCGGCTCCTACGAGCAGTACTTC. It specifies CASSSVTSGSYEQYF.

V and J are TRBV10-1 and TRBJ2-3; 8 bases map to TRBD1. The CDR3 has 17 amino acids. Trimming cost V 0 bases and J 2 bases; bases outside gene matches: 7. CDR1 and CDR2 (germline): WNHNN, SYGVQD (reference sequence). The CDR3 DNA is TGCGCCAGCAGTGAGTCGATGGACAGGGTTGACACAGATACGCAGTATTTT. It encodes CASSESMDRVDTDTQYF.

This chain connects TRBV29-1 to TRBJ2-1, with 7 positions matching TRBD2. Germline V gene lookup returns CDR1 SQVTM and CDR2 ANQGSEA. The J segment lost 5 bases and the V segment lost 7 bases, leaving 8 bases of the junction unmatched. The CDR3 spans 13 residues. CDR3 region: CSARGLPNNEQFF. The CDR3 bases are TGCAGCGCTCGGGGACTACCCAACAATGAGCAGTTCTTC.

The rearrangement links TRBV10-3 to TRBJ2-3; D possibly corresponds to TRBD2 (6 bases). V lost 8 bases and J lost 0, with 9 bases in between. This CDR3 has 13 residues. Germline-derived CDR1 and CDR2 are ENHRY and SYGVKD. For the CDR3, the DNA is TGTGCCATCGGGGAGGAGAGCACAGATACGCAGTATTTT. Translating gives CAIGEESTDTQYF.

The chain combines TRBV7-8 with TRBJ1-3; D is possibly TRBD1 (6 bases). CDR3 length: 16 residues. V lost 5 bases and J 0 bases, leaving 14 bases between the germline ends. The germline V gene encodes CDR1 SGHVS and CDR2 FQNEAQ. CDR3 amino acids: CASSPRQVHSGNTIYF. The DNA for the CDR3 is TGTGCCAGCAGCCCAAGACAGGTTCACTCTGGAAACACCATATATTTT.

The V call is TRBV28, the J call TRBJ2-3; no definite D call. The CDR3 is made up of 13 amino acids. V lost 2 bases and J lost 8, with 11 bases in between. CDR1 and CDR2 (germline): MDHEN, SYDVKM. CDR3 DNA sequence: TGTGCCAGCAGTTTAGTGCTAGTTGCTACGCAGTATTTT. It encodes CASSLVLVATQYF. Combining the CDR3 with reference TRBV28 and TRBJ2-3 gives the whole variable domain DVKVTQSSRYLVKRTGEKVFLECVQDMDHENMFWYRQDPGLGLRLIYFSYDVKMKEKGDIPEGYSVSREKKERFSLILESASTNQTSMYLCASSLVLVATQYFGPGTRLTVL.

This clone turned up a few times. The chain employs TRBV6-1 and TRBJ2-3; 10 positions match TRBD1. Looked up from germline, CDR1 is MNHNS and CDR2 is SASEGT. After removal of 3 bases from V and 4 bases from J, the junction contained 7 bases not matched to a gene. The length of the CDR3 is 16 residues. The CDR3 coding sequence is TGTGCCAGCAGTGAGTTTCTGGGACAGGGGTCAGATACGCAGTATTTT. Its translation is CASSEFLGQGSDTQYF.

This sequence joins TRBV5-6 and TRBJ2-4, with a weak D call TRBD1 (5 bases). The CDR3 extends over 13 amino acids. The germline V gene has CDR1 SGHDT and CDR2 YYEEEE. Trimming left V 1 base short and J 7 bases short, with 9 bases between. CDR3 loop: CASSLTRANIQYF. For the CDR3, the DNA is TGTGCCAGCAGCTTGACCAGGGCCAACATTCAGTACTTC.

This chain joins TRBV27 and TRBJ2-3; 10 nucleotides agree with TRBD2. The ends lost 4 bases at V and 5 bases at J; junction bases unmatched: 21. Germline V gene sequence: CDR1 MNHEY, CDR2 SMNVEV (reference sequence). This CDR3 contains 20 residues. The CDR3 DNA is TGTGCCAGCAGTTGGGGTCCGGGACTAGCGCCTACTTTTGTGATAGATACGCAGTATTTT. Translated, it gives CASSWGPGLAPTFVIDTQYF.

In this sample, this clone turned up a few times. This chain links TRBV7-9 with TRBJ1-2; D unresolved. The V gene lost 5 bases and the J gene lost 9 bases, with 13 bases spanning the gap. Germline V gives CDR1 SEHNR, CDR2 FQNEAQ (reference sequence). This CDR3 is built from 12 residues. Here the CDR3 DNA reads TGTGCCAGCAGCCTACCGAAAACTCGCTACACCTTC. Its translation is CASSLPKTRYTF.

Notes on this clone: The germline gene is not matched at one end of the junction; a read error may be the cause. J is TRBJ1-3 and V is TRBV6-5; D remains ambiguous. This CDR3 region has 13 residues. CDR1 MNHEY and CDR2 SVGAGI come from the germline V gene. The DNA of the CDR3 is TGTGCCAGCAGCCCCACCTTCGGATCCTCACGACTATTT. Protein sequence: CASSPTFGSSRLF.

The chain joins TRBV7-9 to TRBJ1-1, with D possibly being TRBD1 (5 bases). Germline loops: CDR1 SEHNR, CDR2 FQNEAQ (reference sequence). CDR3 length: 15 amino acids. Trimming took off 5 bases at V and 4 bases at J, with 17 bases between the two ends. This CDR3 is CASSIPRAFTTEAFF. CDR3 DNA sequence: TGTGCCAGCAGCATTCCCAGGGCGTTTACCACTGAAGCTTTCTTT.

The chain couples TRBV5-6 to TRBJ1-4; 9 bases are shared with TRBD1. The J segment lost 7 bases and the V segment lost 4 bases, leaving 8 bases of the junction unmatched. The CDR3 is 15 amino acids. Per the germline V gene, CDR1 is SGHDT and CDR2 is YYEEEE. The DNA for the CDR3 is TGTGCCAGCAGCAAGCCGGGACAGGGTCCTGAAAAACTGTTTTTT. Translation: CASSKPGQGPEKLFF.